The 14 T cell receptor beta chains listed next were all sequenced from one sample in a study of beta chain features in type 1 diabetes. Expressed TCRB transcripts were sequenced because the entire RNA isolate underwent reverse transcription. The method was immunoSEQ multiplex PCR; TCRdb's version includes in-frame clones alone and lacks a portion of them. The sample lists 35,000 to 50,000 clones, approximately 48% occurring once. Material for sequencing was stem cell memory CD4+ T cells from blood. The receptor source for this set is a woman younger than 45 in good health.

J is TRBJ2-1 and V is TRBV5-1, with D possibly TRBD2 on 6 matching bases. Germline lookup yields CDR1 SGHRS and CDR2 YFSETQ. This CDR3 is built from 15 residues. Trimming stripped 6 bases from V and 2 bases from J, with 15 bases between. CDR3 in amino acids: CASTVDGGTYNEQFF. The DNA of the CDR3 is TGCGCCAGCACTGTGGACGGCGGGACCTACAATGAGCAGTTCTTC.

The rearrangement uses TRBV4-3 and TRBJ1-3; tentative D call: TRBD1 (5 bases). V lost 3 bases and J 7 bases, leaving 16 bases between the germline ends. This CDR3 spans 15 amino acids. Per the germline V gene, CDR1 is LGHNA and CDR2 is YSLEER. DNA for the CDR3: TGCGCCAGCAGCCACCCGGACAAGGGTTTGAACACCATATATTTT. Protein sequence: CASSHPDKGLNTIYF.

This clone was counted between two and nine times. The V and J genes are TRBV2 and TRBJ2-3; D not certain. Trimming pared 3 bases from V and 3 bases from J, leaving 10 bases between. The germline V gene encodes CDR1 SNHLY and CDR2 FYNNEI. This CDR3 has 14 amino acids. The CDR3 spells CASSDAASTDTQYF. CDR3 nucleotide sequence: TGTGCCAGCAGTGATGCGGCCTCAACAGATACGCAGTATTTT.

This clone appeared a few times. The chain employs TRBV10-2 and TRBJ2-2, with 9 bases identical to TRBD1. Germline CDR1 and CDR2: WSHSY and SAAADI. This CDR3 spans 17 amino acids. V lost 6 bases and J lost 4; bases outside the gene matches: 12. The CDR3 loop is CASSLLGGQGVTGELFF. In DNA, the CDR3 is TGCGCCAGCAGCCTCCTCGGGGGACAGGGCGTCACCGGGGAGCTGTTTTTT.

The gene calls are TRBV7-9 and TRBJ1-2; D unresolved. The length of the CDR3 is 13 residues. The germline V gene encodes CDR1 SEHNR and CDR2 FQNEAQ (reference sequence). The V end lost 5 bases, the J end lost 8 bases, and 15 bases lay between the germline ends. The CDR3 sequence: CASSLRERGGYTF. The CDR3 nucleotides read TGTGCCAGCAGCCTAAGGGAGAGAGGAGGCTACACCTTC.

Written as DNA, the CDR3 is TGTGCCAGCAGCCTGCACCCGAATAGACAGGGGGTCTATGATGGCTACACCTTC. This translates into CASSLHPNRQGVYDGYTF. The V gene is TRBV7-2, the J gene TRBJ1-2; 9 bases line up with TRBD1. CDR3 length: 18 amino acids. Germline CDR1 and CDR2: SGHTA and FQGNSA. The ends lost 5 bases at V and 6 bases at J; junction bases unmatched: 19.

V usage is TRBV9 and J usage is TRBJ2-7; weak D call: TRBD1 (6 bases). Trimming removed 0 bases from V and 6 bases from J, with 13 bases in between. The CDR3 contains 14 residues. Germline-derived CDR1 and CDR2 are SGDLS and YYNGEE. Written as DNA, the CDR3 is TGTGCCAGCAGCGTAGCTCCAGGGGTGGGCGAGCAGTACTTC. It specifies CASSVAPGVGEQYF.

This chain uses TRBV19 with TRBJ1-5; 8 bases agree with TRBD1. The V gene's germline CDR1 is LNHDA and CDR2 SQIVND (reference sequence). CDR3 length: 17 amino acids. V lost 3 bases, J lost 5 bases, and 12 bases stayed unmatched. The CDR3 DNA follows: TGTGCCAGTAGTATCCCGGCAGGGGGCGCTTTGGATCAGCCCCAGCATTTT. This encodes CASSIPAGGALDQPQHF.

V usage is TRBV4-1 and J usage is TRBJ2-3, with TRBD2 matching 10 bases. Looked up from germline, CDR1 is MGHRA and CDR2 is YSYEKL. V lost 6 bases, J lost 0 bases, and 12 bases stayed unmatched. The CDR3 has 18 amino acids. CDR3 DNA sequence: TGCGCCAGCAGTCAAAGGTGGACTAGCGGATATAGCACAGATACGCAGTATTTT. The encoded protein is CASSQRWTSGYSTDTQYF.

The rearrangement uses TRBV6-5 and TRBJ1-5, with D possibly TRBD1 on 6 matching bases. Germline CDR1 and CDR2: MNHEY and SVGAGI. This CDR3 contains 15 residues. V was clipped by 1 base and J by 0 bases, with 7 bases between them. CDR3 nucleotide sequence: TGTGCCAGCAGTTACTTAGGGGGTAGCAATCAGCCCCAGCATTTT. This codes for CASSYLGGSNQPQHF.

This sequence joins TRBV7-2 and TRBJ2-1, with D uncertain. The CDR3 consists of 13 residues. Trimming pared 4 bases from V and 6 bases from J, leaving 10 bases between. Per the germline V gene, CDR1 is SGHTA and CDR2 is FQGNSA. The CDR3 sequence: CASSSYGRNEQFF. CDR3 nucleotides: TGTGCCAGCAGCTCCTATGGGCGCAATGAGCAGTTCTTC. Variable domain in full (rest from reference TRBV7-2 and TRBJ2-1): GAGVSQSPSNKVTEKGKDVELRCDPISGHTALYWYRQSLGQGLEFLIYFQGNSAPDKSGLPSDRFSAERTGGSVSTLTIQRTQQEDSAVYLCASSSYGRNEQFFGPGTRLTVL.

The chain employs TRBV11-2 and TRBJ2-1; possible D gene TRBD2, 5 bases. The V end lost 0 bases, the J end lost 6 bases, and 15 bases lay between the germline ends. CDR3 length equals 16 residues. In germline, CDR1 is SGHAT, CDR2 FQNNGV. CDR3 amino acids: CASSLDHGVRGNEQFF. The CDR3 bases are TGTGCCAGCAGCTTAGATCACGGGGTTCGGGGCAATGAGCAGTTCTTC.

The chain is built from TRBV15 and TRBJ2-3, with TRBD1 as a possible D gene (6 bases). Deletions cut 3 bases from V and 6 bases from J, with 19 bases between. This CDR3 is built from 16 residues. Germline CDR1 LNHNV, CDR2 YYDKDF (reference sequence). CDR3 loop: CATSRPPGQGSDTQYF. CDR3 DNA: TGTGCCACCAGCAGGCCCCCGGGGCAGGGGTCCGATACGCAGTATTTT. Supplemented by reference TRBV15 and TRBJ2-3, the full variable domain reads DAMVIQNPRYQVTQFGKPVTLSCSQTLNHNVMYWYQQKSSQAPKLLFHYYDKDFNNEADTPDNFQSRRPNTSFCFLDIRSPGLGDTAMYLCATSRPPGQGSDTQYFGPGTRLTVL.

In this sample, this clone turned up once. The gene calls are TRBV19 and TRBJ2-1; D remains unclear. With 3 bases removed from V and 2 bases from J, the gap between germline ends came to 14 bases. In germline, CDR1 is LNHDA, CDR2 SQIVND (reference sequence). CDR3 length equals 16 residues. DNA of the CDR3: TGTGCCAGTAGTATGGATCAGGTCAAACCCTACAATGAGCAGTTCTTC. It translates to CASSMDQVKPYNEQFF.